This TCR beta chain is drawn from a study of cytomegalovirus exposure and HLA in healthy donors. This clone was seen a few times. The antigen is undetermined. The PCR used 60 Vbeta and 13 Jbeta primers. Original data processing: In a later analysis, 8.5 million to 14 million of approximately 86 million unique beta chains occurred in at least two donors. Sequencing was performed with immunoSEQ multiplex PCR; in TCRdb, only in-frame clones are kept and a portion is missing. Clone size and the V and J calls come from that table; the DNA yielded D and trimming. The data show 80,000 or so clones, around 66% seen once. Whole-study findings and limits: Reports described diagnosis of cytomegalovirus status by the classifier as highly specific and sensitive.

The sequenced material came from PBMCs. This clonotype was sampled from a man in his 60s in good health and CMV-seropositive.

This CDR3 reads CASSVQASHHYEQYF. The CDR3 nucleotides are TGCGCCAGCAGCGTTCAGGCTAGCCACCACTACGAGCAGTACTTC. The chain uses TRBV5-1 and TRBJ2-7, with TRBD2 as a possible D gene (5 bases). Between the trimmed V and J ends, which lost 4 bases and 3 bases, there was a span of 17 bases. The CDR3 consists of 15 residues. Germline V CDR1 and CDR2: SGHRS, YFSETQ.